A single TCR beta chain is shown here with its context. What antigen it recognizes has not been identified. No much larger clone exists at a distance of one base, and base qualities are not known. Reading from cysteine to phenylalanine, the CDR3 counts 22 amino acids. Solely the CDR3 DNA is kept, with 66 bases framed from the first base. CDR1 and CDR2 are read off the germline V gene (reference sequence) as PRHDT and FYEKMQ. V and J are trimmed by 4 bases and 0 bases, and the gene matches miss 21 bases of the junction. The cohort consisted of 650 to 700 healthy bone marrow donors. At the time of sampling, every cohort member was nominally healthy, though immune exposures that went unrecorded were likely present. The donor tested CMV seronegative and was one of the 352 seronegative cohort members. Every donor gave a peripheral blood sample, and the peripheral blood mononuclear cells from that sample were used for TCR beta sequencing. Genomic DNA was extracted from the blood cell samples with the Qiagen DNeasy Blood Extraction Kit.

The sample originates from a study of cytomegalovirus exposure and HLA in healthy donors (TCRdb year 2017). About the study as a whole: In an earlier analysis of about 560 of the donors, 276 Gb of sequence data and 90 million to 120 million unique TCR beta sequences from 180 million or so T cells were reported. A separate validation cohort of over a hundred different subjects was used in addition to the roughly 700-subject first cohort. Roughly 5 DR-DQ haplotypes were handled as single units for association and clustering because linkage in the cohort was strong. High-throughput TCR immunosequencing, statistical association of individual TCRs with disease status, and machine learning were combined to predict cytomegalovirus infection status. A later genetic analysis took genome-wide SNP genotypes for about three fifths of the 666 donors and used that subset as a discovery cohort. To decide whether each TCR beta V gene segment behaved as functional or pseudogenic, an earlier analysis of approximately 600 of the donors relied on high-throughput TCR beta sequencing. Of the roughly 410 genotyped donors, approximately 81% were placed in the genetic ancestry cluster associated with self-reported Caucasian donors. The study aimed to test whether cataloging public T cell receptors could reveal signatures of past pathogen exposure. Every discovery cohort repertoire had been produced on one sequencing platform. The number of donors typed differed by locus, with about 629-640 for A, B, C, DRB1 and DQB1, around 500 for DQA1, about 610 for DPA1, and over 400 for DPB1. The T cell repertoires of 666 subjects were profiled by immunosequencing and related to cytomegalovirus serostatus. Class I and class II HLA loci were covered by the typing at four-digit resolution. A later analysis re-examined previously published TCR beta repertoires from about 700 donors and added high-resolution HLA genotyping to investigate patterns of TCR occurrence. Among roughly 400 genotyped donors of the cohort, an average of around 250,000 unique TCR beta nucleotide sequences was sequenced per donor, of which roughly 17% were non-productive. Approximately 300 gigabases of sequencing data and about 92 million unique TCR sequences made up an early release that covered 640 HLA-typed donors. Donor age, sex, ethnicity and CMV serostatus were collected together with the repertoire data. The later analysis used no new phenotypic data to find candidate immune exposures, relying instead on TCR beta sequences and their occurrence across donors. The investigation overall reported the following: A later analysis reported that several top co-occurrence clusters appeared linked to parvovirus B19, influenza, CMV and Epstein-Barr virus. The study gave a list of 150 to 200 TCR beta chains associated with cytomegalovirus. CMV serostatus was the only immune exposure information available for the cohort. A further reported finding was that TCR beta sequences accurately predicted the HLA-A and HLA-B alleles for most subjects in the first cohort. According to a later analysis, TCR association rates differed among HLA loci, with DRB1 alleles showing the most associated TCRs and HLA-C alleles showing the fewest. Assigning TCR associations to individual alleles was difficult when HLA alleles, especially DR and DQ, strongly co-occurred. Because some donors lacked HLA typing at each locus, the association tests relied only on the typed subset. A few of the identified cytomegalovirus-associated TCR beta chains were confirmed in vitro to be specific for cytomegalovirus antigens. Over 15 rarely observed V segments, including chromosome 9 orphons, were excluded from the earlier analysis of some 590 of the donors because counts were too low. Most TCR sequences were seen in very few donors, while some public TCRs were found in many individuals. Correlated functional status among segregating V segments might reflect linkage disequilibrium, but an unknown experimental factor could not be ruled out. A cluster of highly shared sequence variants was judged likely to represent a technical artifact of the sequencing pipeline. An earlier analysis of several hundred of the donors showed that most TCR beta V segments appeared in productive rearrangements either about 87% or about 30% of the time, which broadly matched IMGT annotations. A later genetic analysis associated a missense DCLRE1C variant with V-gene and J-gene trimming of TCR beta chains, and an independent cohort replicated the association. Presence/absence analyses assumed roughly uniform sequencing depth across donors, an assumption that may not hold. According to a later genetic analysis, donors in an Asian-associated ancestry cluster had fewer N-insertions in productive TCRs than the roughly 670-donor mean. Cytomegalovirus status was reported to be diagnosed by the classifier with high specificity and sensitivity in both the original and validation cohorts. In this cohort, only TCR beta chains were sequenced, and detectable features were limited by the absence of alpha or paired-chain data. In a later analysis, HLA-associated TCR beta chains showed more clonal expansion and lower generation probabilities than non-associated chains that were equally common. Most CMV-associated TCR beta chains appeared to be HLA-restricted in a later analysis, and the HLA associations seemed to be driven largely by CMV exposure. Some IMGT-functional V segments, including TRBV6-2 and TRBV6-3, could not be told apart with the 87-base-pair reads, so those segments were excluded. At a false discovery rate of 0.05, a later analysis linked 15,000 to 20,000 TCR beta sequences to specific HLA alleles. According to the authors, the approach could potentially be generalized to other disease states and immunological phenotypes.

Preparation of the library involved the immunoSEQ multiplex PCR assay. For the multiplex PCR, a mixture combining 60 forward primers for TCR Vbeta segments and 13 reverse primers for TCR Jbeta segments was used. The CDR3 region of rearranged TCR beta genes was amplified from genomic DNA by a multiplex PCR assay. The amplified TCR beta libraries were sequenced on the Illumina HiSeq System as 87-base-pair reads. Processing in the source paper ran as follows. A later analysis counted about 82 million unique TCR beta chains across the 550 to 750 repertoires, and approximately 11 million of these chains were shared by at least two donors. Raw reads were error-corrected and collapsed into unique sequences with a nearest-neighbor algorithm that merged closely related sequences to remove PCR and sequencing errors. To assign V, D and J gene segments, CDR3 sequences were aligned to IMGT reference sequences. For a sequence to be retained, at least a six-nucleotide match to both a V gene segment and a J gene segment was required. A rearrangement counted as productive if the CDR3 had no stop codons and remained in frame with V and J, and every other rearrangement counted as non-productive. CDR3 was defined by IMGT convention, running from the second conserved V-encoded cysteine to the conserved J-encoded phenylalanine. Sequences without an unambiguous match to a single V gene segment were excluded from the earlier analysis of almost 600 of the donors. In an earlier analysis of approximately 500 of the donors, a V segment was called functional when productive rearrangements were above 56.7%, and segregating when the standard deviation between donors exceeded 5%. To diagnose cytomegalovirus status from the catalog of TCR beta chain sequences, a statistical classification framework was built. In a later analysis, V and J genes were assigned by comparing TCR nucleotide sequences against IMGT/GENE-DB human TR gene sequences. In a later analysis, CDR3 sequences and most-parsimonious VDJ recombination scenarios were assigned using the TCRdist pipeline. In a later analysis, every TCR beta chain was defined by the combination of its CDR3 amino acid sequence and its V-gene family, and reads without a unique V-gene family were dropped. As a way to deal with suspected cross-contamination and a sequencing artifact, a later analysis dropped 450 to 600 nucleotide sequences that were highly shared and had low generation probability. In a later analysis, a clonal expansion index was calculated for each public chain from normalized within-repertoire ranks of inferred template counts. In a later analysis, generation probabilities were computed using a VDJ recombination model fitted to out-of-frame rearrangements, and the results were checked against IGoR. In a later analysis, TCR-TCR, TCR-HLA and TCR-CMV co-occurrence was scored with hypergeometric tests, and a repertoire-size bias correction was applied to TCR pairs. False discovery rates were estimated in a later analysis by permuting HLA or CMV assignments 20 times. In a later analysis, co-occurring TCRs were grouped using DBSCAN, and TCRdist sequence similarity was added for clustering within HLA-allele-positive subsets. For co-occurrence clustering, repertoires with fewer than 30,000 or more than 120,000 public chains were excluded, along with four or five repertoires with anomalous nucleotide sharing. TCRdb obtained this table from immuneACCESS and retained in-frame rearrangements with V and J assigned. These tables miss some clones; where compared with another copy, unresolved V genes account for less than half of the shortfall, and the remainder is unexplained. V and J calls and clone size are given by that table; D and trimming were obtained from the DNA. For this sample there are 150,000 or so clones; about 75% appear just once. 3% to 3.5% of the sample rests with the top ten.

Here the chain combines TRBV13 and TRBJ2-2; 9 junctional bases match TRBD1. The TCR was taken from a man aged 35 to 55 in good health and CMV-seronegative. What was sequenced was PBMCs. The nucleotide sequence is TGTGCCAGCAGCTCTACCGGGACAGGGTTTGAGTGGGTCCCGTCGAACACCGGGGAGCTGTTTTTT. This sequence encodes CASSSTGTGFEWVPSNTGELFF.